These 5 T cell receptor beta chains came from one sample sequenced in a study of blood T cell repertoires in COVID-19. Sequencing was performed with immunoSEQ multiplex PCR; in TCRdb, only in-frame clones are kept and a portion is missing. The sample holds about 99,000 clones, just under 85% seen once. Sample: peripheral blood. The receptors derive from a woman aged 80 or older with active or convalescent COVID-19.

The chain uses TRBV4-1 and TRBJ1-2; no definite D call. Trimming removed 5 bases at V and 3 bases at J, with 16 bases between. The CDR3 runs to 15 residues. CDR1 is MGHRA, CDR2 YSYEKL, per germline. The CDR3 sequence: CASSSTRTGDYGYTF. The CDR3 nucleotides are TGCGCCAGCAGCTCAACCCGGACGGGAGACTATGGCTACACCTTC.

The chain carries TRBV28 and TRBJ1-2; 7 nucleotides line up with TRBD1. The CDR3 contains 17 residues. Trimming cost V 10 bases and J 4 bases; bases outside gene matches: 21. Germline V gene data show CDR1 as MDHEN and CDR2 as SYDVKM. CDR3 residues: CATLAHSTQGNIYGYTF. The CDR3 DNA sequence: TGTGCCACCCTTGCCCATTCCACACAGGGGAATATCTATGGCTACACCTTC.

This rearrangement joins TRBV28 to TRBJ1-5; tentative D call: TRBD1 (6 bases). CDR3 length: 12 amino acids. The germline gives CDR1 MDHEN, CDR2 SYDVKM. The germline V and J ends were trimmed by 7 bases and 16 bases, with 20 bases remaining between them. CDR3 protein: CASTELGQKRHF. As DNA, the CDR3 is TGTGCCAGCACCGAATTAGGACAGAAACGACATTTT.

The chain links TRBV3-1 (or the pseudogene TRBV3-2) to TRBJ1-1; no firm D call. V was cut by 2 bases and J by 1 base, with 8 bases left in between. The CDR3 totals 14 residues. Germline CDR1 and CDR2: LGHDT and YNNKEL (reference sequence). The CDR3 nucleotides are TGTGCCAGCAGCCAAACCTCAGGGAACACTGAAGCTTTCTTT. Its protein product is CASSQTSGNTEAFF.

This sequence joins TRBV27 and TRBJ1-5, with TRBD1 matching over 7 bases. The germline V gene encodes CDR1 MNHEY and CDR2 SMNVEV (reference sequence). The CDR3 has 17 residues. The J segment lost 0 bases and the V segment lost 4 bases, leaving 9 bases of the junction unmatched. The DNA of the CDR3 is TGTGCCAGCAGTTACAGGGGCCCGCTTTATAGCAATCAGCCCCAGCATTTT. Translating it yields CASSYRGPLYSNQPQHF.